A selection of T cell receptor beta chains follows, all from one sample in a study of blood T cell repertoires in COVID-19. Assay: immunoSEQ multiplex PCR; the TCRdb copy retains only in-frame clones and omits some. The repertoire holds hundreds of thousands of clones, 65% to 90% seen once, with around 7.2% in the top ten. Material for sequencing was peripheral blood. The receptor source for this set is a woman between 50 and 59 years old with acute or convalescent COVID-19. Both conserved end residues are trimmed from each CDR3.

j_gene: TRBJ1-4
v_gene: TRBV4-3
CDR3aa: ASSQDKGSTNEKLF

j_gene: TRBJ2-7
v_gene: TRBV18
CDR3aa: ASSPKAHSGTAYEQY

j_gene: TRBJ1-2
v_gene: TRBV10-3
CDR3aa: AISESPRAGRYGYT

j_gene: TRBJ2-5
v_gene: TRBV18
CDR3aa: ASSPTTGASGEETQY

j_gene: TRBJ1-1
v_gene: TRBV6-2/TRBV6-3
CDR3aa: ASSYPQREATEAF

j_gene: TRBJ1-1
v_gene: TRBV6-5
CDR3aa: ASVRLEGSTEAF

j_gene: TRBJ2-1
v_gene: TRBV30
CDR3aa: AWKDSYYNEQF

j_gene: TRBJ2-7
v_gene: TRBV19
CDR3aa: ASSNQGAVEQY

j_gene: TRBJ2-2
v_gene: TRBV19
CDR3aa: ASKGNGGDTGELF

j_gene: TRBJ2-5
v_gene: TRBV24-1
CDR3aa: ATSKTGAGETQY

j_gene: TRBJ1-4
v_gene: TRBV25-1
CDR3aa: ASSELGGRDEKLF

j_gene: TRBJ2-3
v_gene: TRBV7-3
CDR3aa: ARQVAGGTDTQY

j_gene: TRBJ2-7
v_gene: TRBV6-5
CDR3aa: ASSSGLGEQY

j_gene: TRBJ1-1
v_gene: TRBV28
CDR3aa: ASSLPLDRGLWEAF

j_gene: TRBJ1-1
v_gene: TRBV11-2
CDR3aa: ASSLDRAGTEAF

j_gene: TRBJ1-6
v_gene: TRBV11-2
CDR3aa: ASSYRGNNSPLH

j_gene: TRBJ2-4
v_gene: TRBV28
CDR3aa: ASRPPGSRGHIQY

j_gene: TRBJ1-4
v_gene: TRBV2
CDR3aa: ASKEAGEFAKLF

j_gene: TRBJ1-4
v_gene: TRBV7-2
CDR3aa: ASSTGGIAKLF

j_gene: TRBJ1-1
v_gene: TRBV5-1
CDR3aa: ASSITRRNTEAF

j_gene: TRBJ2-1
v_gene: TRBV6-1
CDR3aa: ASSDRIWDRGGNEQF

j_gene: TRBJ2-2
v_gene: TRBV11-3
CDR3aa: ASSLTGGFTGELF

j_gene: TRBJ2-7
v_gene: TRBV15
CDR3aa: ATSGMGQGIYEQY

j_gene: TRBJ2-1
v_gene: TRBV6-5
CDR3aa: ASRPGQGTYNEQF

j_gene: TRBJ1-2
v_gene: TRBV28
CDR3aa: ASSPTGPGYT

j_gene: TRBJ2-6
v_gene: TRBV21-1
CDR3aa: ASSPTGVVLGLAGANVLT

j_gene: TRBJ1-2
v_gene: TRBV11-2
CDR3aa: ASSYGTGGFYGYT

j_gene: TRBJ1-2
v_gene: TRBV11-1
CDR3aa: ASSFSGTGGHGYT

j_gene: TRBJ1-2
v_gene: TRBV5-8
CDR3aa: ASSLEPGNYGYT

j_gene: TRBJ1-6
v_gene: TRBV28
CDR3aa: ASSGLGELNSPLH

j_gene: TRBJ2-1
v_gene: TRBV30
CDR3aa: AWSSGVSSYNEQF

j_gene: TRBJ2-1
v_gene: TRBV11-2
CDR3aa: ASSLMGKPNEQF

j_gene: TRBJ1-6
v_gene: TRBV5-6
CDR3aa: ASSSGQGISPLH

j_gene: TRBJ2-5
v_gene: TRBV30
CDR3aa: AWSDNTPSQY

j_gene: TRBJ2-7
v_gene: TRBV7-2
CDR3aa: ASSLSYEQY

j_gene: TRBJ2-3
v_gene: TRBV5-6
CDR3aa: ASSLQSGSTDTQY

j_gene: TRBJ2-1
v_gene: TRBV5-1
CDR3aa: ASSTGQGARSEQF

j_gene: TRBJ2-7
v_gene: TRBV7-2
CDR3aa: ASSPSPYEQY

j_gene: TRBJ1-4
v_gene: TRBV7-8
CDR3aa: ASSFRVNEKLF

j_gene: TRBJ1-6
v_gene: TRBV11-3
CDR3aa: ASSSGTVNSPLH